This T cell receptor beta chain was identified during a study of beta chain features in type 1 diabetes. Study results and caveats: Naive, central memory and regulatory TCRB repertoires appeared more similar among patients than healthy donors. Shortening that was moderate but significant affected the TCRB CDR3s of Type 1 diabetes patients in all four CD4+ subsets.

V lost 0 bases and J lost 4; bases outside the gene matches: 5. CDR3 size: 15 residues. Germline values: CDR1 GTSNPN, CDR2 SVGIG (reference sequence). Reverse transcribing all isolated RNA meant expressed TCRB transcripts were sequenced. Here immunoSEQ multiplex PCR was the method, and the copy in TCRdb shows in-frame clones only, minus some. The sample lists 630,000 or so clones; over 11% were seen once. For this clone: As yet, its antigen is unknown.

The sequence came from a man younger than 35 with type 1 diabetes. The specimen sequenced was naive CD4+ T cells from blood. The gene calls are TRBV30 and TRBJ2-4, with 8 bases fitting TRBD2. In DNA, the CDR3 is TGTGCCTGGAGTGTAACGGGGGGGACAAAAAACATTCAGTACTTC. Translated, it gives CAWSVTGGTKNIQYF.